This entry features one T cell receptor (beta chain) sequence. Its antigen is undetermined. At a deep level, the assay was run. Repertoires were generated with immunoSEQ multiplex PCR, while TCRdb's copy carries only in-frame clones and drops some. The sample records millions of clones, roughly 93% being singletons. This sample was taken from a study of shared clonotypes between healthy human individuals. Study conclusions and caveats: Generally, naive subsets came out with larger estimated richness than memory subsets. Clonotype sharing across a few donors was observed for around 5% of naive CD4 clonotypes.

Germline trimming cut 3 bases from V and 7 bases from J; bases unmatched to any gene: 10. The CDR3 totals 15 residues. The germline gives CDR1 KGHSH, CDR2 LQKENI. V usage is TRBV18 and J usage is TRBJ2-7; 9 bases line up with TRBD1. The specimen was naive CD4+ T cells from PBMCs. The subset was: CD45RA+ positively selected. This receptor was identified in a man in his late teens or twenties in good health. Some clones in this sample may be carry-over from other donors' samples. The CDR3 protein is CASSPNRGREIEQYF. The CDR3, as DNA: TGTGCCAGCTCACCGAACAGGGGGCGCGAGATAGAGCAGTACTTC.